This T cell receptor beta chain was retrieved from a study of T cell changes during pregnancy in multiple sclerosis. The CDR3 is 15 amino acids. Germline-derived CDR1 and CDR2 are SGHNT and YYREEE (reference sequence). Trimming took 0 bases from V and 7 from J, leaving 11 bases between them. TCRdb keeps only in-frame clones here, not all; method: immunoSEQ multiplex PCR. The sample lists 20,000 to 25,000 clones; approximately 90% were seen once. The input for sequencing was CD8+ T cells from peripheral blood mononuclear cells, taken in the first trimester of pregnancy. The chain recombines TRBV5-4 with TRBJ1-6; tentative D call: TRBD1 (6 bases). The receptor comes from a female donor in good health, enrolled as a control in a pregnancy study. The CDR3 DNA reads TGTGCCAGCAGCTTGGGGCAGGGGAGCAATTCACCCCTCCACTTT. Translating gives CASSLGQGSNSPLHF.